This is a list of T cell receptor beta chains from one sample in a study of blood T cell repertoires in COVID-19. This table comes from immunoSEQ multiplex PCR, and its TCRdb copy is limited to in-frame clones, with some not included. The sample has 150,000 to 200,000 clones, about 85% seen once. Sequenced: peripheral blood. The receptors originated from a human donor with acute or convalescent COVID-19. The donor label of this sample is uncertain. CDR3s include the opening cysteine and the closing phenylalanine or tryptophan. A D gene is named only where the DNA matches it firmly. The listing skips clone size in some rows; elsewhere it reads once, few, many or a size class.

D,J,size,V,CDR3,DNA
NA,TRBJ2-2,NA,TRBV5-1,CASSLAGTSNTGELFF,TGCGCCAGCAGCTTGGCAGGCACCTCGAACACCGGGGAGCTGTTTTTT
TRBD1,TRBJ1-4,NA,TRBV19,CASSILSRGDRFEKLFF,TGTGCCAGTAGTATATTGTCTCGAGGGGACAGGTTCGAAAAACTGTTTTTT
NA,TRBJ1-6,NA,TRBV28,CASITTRQYNSPLHF,TGTGCCAGCATCACGACTCGACAGTATAATTCACCCCTCCACTTT
NA,TRBJ1-3,NA,TRBV12-3/TRBV12-4,CASSRQGNTIYF,TGTGCCAGCAGCCGACAGGGAAACACCATATATTTT
NA,TRBJ2-7,NA,TRBV6-7,CASSYPLDGGNSYEQYF,TGTGCCAGCAGTTACCCATTGGATGGCGGAAACTCCTACGAGCAGTACTTC
TRBD2,TRBJ2-1,NA,TRBV3-1/TRBV3-2,CASSPWTSGGAFNEQFF,TGTGCCAGCAGCCCCTGGACTAGCGGGGGGGCATTTAATGAGCAGTTCTTC
NA,TRBJ1-5,NA,TRBV11-2,CASSLGRGWQPQHF,TGTGCCAGCAGCTTAGGAAGGGGATGGCAGCCCCAGCATTTT
NA,TRBJ2-5,NA,TRBV2,CASSLQGTQETQYF,TGTGCCAGCAGTCTACAGGGGACTCAAGAGACCCAGTACTTC
TRBD1,TRBJ2-7,NA,TRBV2,CASTPQGGTGTYEQYF,TGTGCCAGCACGCCCCAGGGGGGGACAGGGACCTACGAGCAGTACTTC
NA,TRBJ1-1,NA,TRBV5-1,CASSLPRQDTEAFF,TGCGCCAGCAGCTTACCGCGACAGGACACTGAAGCTTTCTTT
NA,TRBJ2-5,NA,TRBV28,CASSLRWDTRLHQETQYF,TGTGCCAGCAGTTTACGGTGGGACACACGGCTTCATCAAGAGACCCAGTACTTC
NA,TRBJ1-5,NA,TRBV12-3/TRBV12-4,CASSFVSQPQHF,TGTGCCAGCAGTTTCGTCAGTCAGCCCCAGCATTTT
NA,TRBJ1-6,few,TRBV30,CAWSVIYISPLHF,TGTGCCTGGAGTGTCATATACATCTCACCCCTCCACTTT
NA,TRBJ2-7,once,TRBV5-1,CASSLGTLPYEQYF,TGCGCCAGCAGCTTAGGGACACTTCCCTACGAGCAGTACTTC
TRBD1,TRBJ1-2,NA,TRBV28,CASSSTPRQGANYGYTF,TGTGCCAGCAGTTCTACACCCAGACAGGGGGCGAACTATGGCTACACCTTC
TRBD1,TRBJ1-1,NA,TRBV5-1,CASSPGTGGRAFF,TGCGCCAGCAGCCCCGGGACAGGGGGCCGAGCTTTCTTT
TRBD1,TRBJ1-1,once,TRBV18,CASSYDRGRKNTEAFF,TGTGCCAGCTCATATGACAGGGGGCGAAAAAACACTGAAGCTTTCTTT
NA,TRBJ2-3,NA,TRBV27,CASSLGRGYWPDTQYF,TGTGCCAGCAGTTTGGGCAGGGGATACTGGCCGGATACGCAGTATTTT
TRBD2,TRBJ2-3,NA,TRBV6-6,CASSYPSGPSTDTQYF,TGTGCCAGCAGTTACCCTAGCGGACCTAGCACAGATACGCAGTATTTT
NA,TRBJ2-5,NA,TRBV5-5,CASSFGSGQGTAETQYF,TGTGCCAGCAGCTTCGGGAGTGGGCAGGGAACGGCAGAGACCCAGTACTTC
TRBD1,TRBJ1-3,NA,TRBV7-9,CASSPGGRGSGNTIYF,TGTGCCAGCAGCCCAGGGGGTAGAGGCTCTGGAAACACCATATATTTT
NA,TRBJ1-5,NA,TRBV30,CAWSSGRNQPQHF,TGTGCCTGGAGTTCAGGGCGCAATCAGCCCCAGCATTTT
NA,TRBJ1-1,few,TRBV3-1/TRBV3-2,CASLGGGTEAFF,TGTGCCAGCTTGGGAGGCGGCACTGAAGCTTTCTTT
TRBD1,TRBJ2-7,NA,TRBV6-5,CASSYGDRAYEQYF,TGTGCCAGCAGTTACGGGGACAGGGCCTACGAGCAGTACTTC
NA,TRBJ1-1,NA,TRBV15,CATSRGRARDTEAFF,TGTGCCACCAGCAGGGGGAGGGCGCGTGACACTGAAGCTTTCTTT
NA,TRBJ1-5,NA,TRBV7-9,CASSPQVNQPQHF,TGTGCCAGCAGCCCTCAGGTCAATCAGCCCCAGCATTTT
NA,TRBJ1-4,NA,TRBV6-6,CASSYEEGPSEKLFF,TGTGCCAGCAGTTACGAGGAAGGTCCATCAGAAAAACTGTTTTTT
NA,TRBJ2-1,NA,TRBV21-1,CASTLDTHEQFF,TGTGCCAGCACCCTGGACACGCATGAGCAGTTCTTC
NA,TRBJ1-1,NA,TRBV6-5,CASSNKGRTEAFF,TGTGCCAGCAGTAATAAGGGGAGGACTGAAGCTTTCTTT
NA,TRBJ1-6,NA,TRBV3-1/TRBV3-2,CASNSWNSPLHF,TGTGCCAGCAATAGCTGGAATTCACCCCTCCACTTT
TRBD1,TRBJ1-2,few,TRBV5-6,CASSVDRQLDYGYTF,TGTGCCAGCAGCGTGGACAGGCAGTTAGACTATGGCTACACCTTC
TRBD1,TRBJ1-3,NA,TRBV10-3,CAISRQGAGNTIYF,TGTGCCATCAGTCGACAGGGGGCAGGAAACACCATATATTTT
TRBD1,TRBJ1-2,NA,TRBV30,CAWRTFERTGGSRGYTF,TGTGCCTGGAGAACATTTGAGAGGACAGGGGGCTCGCGGGGCTACACCTTC
TRBD1,TRBJ1-5,NA,TRBV27,CASSPKGALLIEYQPQHF,TGTGCCAGCAGTCCTAAGGGGGCCCTCCTTATAGAATATCAGCCCCAGCATTTT
TRBD1,TRBJ2-1,NA,TRBV4-1,CASSQALGQGAGNEQFF,TGCGCCAGCAGCCAAGCCCTTGGACAGGGGGCCGGGAATGAGCAGTTCTTC
TRBD2,TRBJ2-6,NA,TRBV28,CASHLAGADQGGANVLTF,TGTGCCAGCCACTTAGCGGGGGCCGATCAAGGTGGGGCCAACGTCCTGACTTTC
NA,TRBJ1-5,NA,TRBV9,CASSPHGSGNQPQHF,TGTGCCAGCAGCCCCCACGGGAGCGGCAATCAGCCCCAGCATTTT
TRBD1,TRBJ1-6,NA,TRBV9,CASSPTKLQGVNNSPLHF,TGTGCCAGCAGCCCTACCAAATTACAGGGGGTAAATAATTCACCCCTCCACTTT
NA,TRBJ1-1,NA,TRBV2,CASSQRGLNTEAFF,TGTGCCAGCAGTCAGCGGGGGCTTAACACTGAAGCTTTCTTT
NA,TRBJ2-7,few,TRBV5-1,CASSGTGTPKGSEQYF,TGCGCCAGCAGCGGAACCGGGACACCAAAGGGCAGCGAGCAGTACTTC
NA,TRBJ1-5,once,TRBV6-1,CASSDGFGHRAQPQHF,TGTGCCAGCAGTGATGGTTTCGGACATCGCGCGCAGCCCCAGCATTTT
NA,TRBJ1-5,NA,TRBV6-2/TRBV6-3,CASSHPGSADQPQHF,TGTGCCAGCAGCCACCCGGGGTCGGCCGATCAGCCCCAGCATTTT
TRBD1,TRBJ1-6,NA,TRBV19,CASSPGGGTGSYNSPLHF,TGTGCCAGTAGTCCTGGGGGCGGGACAGGGTCTTATAATTCACCCCTCCACTTT
NA,TRBJ2-7,NA,TRBV11-3,CASSPQGGPYEQYF,TGTGCCAGCAGCCCCCAGGGGGGACCCTACGAGCAGTACTTC